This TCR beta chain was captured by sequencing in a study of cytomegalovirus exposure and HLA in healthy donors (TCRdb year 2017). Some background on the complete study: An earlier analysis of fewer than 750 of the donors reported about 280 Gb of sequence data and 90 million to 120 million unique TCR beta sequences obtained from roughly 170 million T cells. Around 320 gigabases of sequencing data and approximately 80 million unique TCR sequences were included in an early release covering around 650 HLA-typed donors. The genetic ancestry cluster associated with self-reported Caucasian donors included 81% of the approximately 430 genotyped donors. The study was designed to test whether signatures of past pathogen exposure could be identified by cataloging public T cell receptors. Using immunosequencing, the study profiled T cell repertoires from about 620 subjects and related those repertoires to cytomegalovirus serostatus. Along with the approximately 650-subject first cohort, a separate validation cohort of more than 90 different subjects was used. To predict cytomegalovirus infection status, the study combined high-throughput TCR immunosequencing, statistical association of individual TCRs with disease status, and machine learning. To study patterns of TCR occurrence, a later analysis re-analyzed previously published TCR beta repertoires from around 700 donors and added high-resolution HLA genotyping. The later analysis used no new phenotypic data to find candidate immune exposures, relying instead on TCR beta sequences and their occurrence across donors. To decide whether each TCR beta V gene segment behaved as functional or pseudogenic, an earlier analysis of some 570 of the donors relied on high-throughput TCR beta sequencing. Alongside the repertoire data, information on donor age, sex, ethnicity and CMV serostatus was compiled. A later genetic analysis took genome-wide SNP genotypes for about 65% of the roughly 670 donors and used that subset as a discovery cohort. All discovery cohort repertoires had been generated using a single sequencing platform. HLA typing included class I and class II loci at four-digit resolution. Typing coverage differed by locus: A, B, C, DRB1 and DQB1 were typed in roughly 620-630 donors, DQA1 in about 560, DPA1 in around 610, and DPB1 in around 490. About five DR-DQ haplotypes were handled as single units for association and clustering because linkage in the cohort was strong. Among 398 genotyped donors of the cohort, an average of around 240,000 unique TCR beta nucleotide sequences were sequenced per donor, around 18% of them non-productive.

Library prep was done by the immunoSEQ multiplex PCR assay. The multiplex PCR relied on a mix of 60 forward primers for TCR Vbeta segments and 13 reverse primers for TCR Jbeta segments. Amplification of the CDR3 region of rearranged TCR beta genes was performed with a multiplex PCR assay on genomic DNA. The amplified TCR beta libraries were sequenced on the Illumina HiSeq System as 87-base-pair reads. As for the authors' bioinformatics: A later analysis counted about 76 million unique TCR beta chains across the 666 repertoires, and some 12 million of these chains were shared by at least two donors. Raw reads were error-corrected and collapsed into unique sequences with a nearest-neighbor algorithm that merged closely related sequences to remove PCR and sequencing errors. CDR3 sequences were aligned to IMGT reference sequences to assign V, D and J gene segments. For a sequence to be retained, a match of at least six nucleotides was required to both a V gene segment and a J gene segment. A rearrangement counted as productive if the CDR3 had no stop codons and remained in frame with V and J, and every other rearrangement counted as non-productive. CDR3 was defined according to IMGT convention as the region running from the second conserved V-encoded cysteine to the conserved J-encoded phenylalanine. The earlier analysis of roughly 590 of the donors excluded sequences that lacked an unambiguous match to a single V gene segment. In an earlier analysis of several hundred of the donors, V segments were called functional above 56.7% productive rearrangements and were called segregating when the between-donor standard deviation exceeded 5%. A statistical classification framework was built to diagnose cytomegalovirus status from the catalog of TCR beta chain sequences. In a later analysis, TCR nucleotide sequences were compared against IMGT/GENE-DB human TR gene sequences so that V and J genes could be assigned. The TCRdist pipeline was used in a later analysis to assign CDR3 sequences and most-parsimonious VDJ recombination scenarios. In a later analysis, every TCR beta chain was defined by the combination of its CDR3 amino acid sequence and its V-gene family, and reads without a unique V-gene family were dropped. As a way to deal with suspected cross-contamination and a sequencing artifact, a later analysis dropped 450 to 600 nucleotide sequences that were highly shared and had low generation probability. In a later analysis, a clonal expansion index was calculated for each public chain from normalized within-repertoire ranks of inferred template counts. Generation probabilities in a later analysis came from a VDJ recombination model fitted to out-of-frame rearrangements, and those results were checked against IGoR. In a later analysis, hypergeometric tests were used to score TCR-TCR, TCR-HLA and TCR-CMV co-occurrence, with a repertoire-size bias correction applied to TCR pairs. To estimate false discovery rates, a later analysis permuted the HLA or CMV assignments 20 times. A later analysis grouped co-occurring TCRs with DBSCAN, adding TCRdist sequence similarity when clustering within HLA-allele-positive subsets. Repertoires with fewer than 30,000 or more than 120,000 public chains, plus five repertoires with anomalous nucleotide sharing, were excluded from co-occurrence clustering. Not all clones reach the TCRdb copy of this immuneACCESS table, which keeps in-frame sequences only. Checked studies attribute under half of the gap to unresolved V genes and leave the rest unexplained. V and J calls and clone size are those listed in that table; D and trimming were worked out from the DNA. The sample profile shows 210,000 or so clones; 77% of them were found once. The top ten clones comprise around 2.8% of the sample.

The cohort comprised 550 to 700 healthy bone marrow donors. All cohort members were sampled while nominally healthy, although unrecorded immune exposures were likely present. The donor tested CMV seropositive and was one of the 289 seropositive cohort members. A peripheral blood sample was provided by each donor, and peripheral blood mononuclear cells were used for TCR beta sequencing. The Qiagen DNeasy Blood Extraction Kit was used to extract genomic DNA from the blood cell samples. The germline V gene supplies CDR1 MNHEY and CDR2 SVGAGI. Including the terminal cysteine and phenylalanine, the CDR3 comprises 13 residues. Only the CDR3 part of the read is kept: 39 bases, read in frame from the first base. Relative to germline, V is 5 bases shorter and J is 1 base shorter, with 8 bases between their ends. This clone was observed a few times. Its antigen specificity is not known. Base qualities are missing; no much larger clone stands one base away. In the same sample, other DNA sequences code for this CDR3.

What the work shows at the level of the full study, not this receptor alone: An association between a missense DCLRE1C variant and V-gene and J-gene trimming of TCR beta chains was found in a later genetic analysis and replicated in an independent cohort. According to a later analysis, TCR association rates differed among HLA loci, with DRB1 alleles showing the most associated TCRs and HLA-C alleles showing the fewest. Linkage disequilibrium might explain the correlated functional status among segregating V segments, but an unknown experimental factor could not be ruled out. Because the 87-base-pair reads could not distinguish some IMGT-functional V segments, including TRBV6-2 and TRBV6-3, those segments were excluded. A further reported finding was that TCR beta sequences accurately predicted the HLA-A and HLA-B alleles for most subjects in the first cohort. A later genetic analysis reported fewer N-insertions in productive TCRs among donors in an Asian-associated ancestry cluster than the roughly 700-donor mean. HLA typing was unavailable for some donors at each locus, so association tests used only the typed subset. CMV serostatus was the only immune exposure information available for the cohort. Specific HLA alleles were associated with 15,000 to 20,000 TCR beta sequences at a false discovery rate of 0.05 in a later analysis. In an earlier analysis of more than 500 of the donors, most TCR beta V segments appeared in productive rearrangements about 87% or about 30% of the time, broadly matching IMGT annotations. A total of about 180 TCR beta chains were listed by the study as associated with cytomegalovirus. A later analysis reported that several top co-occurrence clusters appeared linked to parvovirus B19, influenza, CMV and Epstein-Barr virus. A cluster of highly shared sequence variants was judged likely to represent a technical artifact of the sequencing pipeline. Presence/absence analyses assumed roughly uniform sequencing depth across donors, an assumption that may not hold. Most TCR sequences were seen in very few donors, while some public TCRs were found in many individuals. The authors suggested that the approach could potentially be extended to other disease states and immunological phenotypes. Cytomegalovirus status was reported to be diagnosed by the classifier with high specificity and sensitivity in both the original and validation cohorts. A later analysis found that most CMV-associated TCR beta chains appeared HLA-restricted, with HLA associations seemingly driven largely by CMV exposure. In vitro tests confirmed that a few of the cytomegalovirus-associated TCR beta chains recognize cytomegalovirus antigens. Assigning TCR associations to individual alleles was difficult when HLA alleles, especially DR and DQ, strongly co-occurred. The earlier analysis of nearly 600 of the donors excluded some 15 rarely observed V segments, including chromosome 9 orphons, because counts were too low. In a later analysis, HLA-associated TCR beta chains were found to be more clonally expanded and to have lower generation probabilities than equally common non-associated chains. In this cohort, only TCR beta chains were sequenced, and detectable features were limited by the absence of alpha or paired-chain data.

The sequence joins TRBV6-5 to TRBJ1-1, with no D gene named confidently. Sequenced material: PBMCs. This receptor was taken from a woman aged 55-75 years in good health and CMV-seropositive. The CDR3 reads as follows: CASSPGRNTEAFF. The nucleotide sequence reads TGTGCCAGCAGTCCGGGAAGGAACACTGAAGCTTTCTTT.